The next 15 T cell receptor beta chains were all read from a single sample in a study of tumor and adjacent non-tumor tissue in lung cancer. A modified ARM-PCR protocol with three rounds of nested PCR amplified TCRbeta. TCRdb fed the multiplex PCR reads into MiXCR, producing one record per CDR3 protein. The sample carries 75,000 to 80,000 distinct CDR3 sequences, less than 85% recorded once. The template was RNA from unsorted bulk tissue. This non-tumor lung sample came from over 3 cm beyond the tumor edge. The sequencing input was distant non-tumor lung tissue. Receptor source: a man aged 70-80 years with non-small cell lung cancer.

Worth noting for this clonotype: The conserved phenylalanine or tryptophan is not found at the CDR3 terminus, so this likely reflects a read error. The J gene is TRBJ1-5, the V gene TRBV29-1; D unclear. CDR1 is SQVTM, CDR2 ANQGSEA, per germline. This CDR3 comprises 13 residues. The DNA for the CDR3 is TGCAGCGTTTTGACGTATAGTAATCAGCCTCAGCATTAT. It yields the protein CSVLTYSNQPQHY.

Of note for this clonotype: Its ends do not fully match the called genes, so a read error is possible. The chain recombines TRBV6-1 with TRBJ2-2, with 10 positions matching TRBD2. CDR1 and CDR2 (germline): MNHNS, SASEGT. The CDR3 sequence is 15 residues long. The DNA for the CDR3 is TGTGCCAGCAGTGAACTAGCGGGAGTCACCAGGGAGCTGTTTTTT. Translated, it gives CASSELAGVTRELFF.

This clonotype showed up just once. The final CDR3 position lacks the conserved phenylalanine or tryptophan, pointing to a likely read error. The V call is TRBV4-1, the J call TRBJ1-5, with 7 bases fitting TRBD1. The CDR3 runs to 14 residues. The germline CDR1 and CDR2 sequences are MGHRA and YSYEKL. The CDR3 is CARSPDREVKKQHY. The CDR3 bases are TGCGCCAGAAGCCCCGACAGGGAGGTTAAGAAACAGCATTAT.

This rearrangement joins TRBV5-1 to TRBJ1-3; no firm D call. The CDR3 contains 13 residues. Trimming removed 5 bases at V and 2 bases at J, with 8 bases between. The germline V gene encodes CDR1 SGHRS and CDR2 YFSETQ. The chain's CDR3 is CASRTGTGNTIYF. CDR3 bases: TGCGCCAGCAGAACCGGGACTGGAAACACCATATATTTT.

In regard to this clonotype: One end of the junction varies from germline; a read error may be responsible. This chain uses TRBV5-1 with TRBJ1-1, with 9 bases lining up with TRBD1. This CDR3 is built from 15 residues. The germline V gene has CDR1 SGHRS and CDR2 YFSETQ. The CDR3 protein is CASRTGGYTNSEAFF. The CDR3, as DNA: TGCGCCAGCCGAACAGGGGGCTACACGAACAGTGAAGCTTTCTTT.

This clonotype was found a few times. A read error may be the cause here, since a much bigger clone is one base away. This CDR3 fails to terminate in the conserved phenylalanine or tryptophan, so it likely reflects a read error. The chain joins TRBV6-6 to TRBJ2-7, with TRBD2 matching 9 bases. Per the germline V gene, CDR1 is MNHNY and CDR2 is SVGAGI (reference sequence). The CDR3 length is 15 residues. The V gene end was trimmed by 6 bases and the J gene end by 0 bases; junction bases not matched to a gene: 6. Here the CDR3 reads CASRGSGGRSYEQYS. The DNA for the CDR3 is TGTGCCAGCAGGGGTAGCGGGGGCCGCTCCTACGAGCAGTACTCC.

Notes on this clonotype: At one boundary the junction diverges from the germline segment, which might be a read error. J is TRBJ2-5 and V is TRBV6-1; TRBD1 matches 8 bases. The CDR3 has 14 amino acids. Germline lookup yields CDR1 MNHNS and CDR2 SASEGT. Here the CDR3 DNA reads TGTGCCAGCAGTAGCGGACAGGGAAAGGAGACCCATTACTTC. This encodes CASSSGQGKETHYF.

On this clonotype itself: A much larger clone lies one base from this, so it may be a read error. The chain employs TRBV6-5 and TRBJ2-7, with D possibly TRBD1 on 5 matching bases. Germline loops: CDR1 MNHEY, CDR2 SVGAGI. CDR3 length: 13 residues. CDR3 bases: TGTGCCAGCAGGGGGCTGGACACCTACGAGCTGTACTTC. This encodes CASRGLDTYELYF.

A remark on this clonotype: The CDR3 end shows no conserved phenylalanine or tryptophan, and so a read error is likely. This chain joins TRBV29-1 and TRBJ2-2, with TRBD2 identical over 10 bases. With 3 bases clipped from V and 5 bases from J, the junction kept 6 bases outside the gene matches. The CDR3 sequence is 15 residues long. CDR1 is SQVTM and CDR2 is ANQGSEA in the germline V gene. The CDR3 nucleotides read TGCAGCGTTGAGCTTAGCGGGAGGCGGACCGGGGAGCTGTTTTTA. Protein sequence: CSVELSGRRTGELFL.

The CDR3 reads CASRGVLETQYF. CDR3 bases: TGTGCCAGCAGAGGCGTTCTTGAAACCCAGTACTTC. The rearrangement links TRBV6-6 to TRBJ2-5; no clear D gene. The V gene's germline CDR1 is MNHNY and CDR2 SVGAGI (reference sequence). Trimming shortened V by 6 bases and J by 8 bases, and 13 bases separated the two germline ends. The CDR3 sequence is 12 residues long.

This clonotype was seen more than once but under ten times. At one end the junction does not follow the germline gene, possibly because of a read error. V and J are TRBV12-3 or TRBV12-4 and TRBJ1-5; D is unclear. The CDR3 covers 12 residues. The CDR3 region is CVSNPAGQPQHF. As DNA, the CDR3 is TGTGTCAGCAATCCCGCTGGCCAGCCCCAGCATTTT.

This clonotype has ten or more counts. This chain joins TRBV6-1 and TRBJ1-5; maybe TRBD1 (5 bases). Trimming cost V 8 bases and J 4 bases, with 12 bases left between them. CDR1 MNHNS and CDR2 SASEGT come from the germline V gene. The CDR3 spans 13 residues. CDR3 sequence (DNA): TGTGCCAGCCGGAGGGGATGGAATCAGCCCCAGCATTTT. Its protein product is CASRRGWNQPQHF.

Worth noting for this clonotype: A read error may explain this, as a much larger clone is one base away. V usage is TRBV5-6 and J usage is TRBJ1-2, with unresolved D. The CDR3 contains 14 residues. Trimming left V 6 bases short and J 2 bases short, with 14 bases between. Germline CDR1 is SGHDT and CDR2 is YYEEEE. CDR3 coding DNA: TGTGCCAGCACCCCCGAGGAATACAACTATGGCTACACCTTC. Encoded protein: CASTPEEYNYGYTF.

Worth noting for this clonotype: With a much larger clone just one base away, this may be a read error. This chain connects TRBV12-3 or TRBV12-4 to TRBJ2-7; possibly TRBD1 or TRBD2 for D (5 bases each). V was clipped by 7 bases and J by 7 bases, with 20 bases between them. The CDR3 runs 14 residues. CDR3 sequence: CASNSALTRGEQYF. The CDR3, as DNA: TGTGCCAGCAATTCCGCATTGACGAGGGGAGAGCAGTACTTC.

This sequence joins TRBV10-2 and TRBJ2-1, with D perhaps assigned TRBD1 or TRBD2 (5 bases each). The V and J ends lost 6 bases and 8 bases respectively, with 20 bases between them. Looked up from germline, CDR1 is WSHSY and CDR2 is SAAADI. The CDR3 extends over 15 amino acids. This CDR3 reads CASRPPGPSYYEQFF. DNA for the CDR3: TGCGCCAGCAGGCCCCCGGGACCCTCTTATTATGAGCAGTTCTTC.